This TCR beta chain comes out of a study of blood T cells in healthy people across ages. Findings of the study overall: TCR beta diversity, measured per million T cells, fell in a roughly linear way with age.

Deletions cut 3 bases from V and 5 bases from J, with 17 bases between. The CDR3 contains 16 residues. CDR1 and CDR2 (germline): MDHEN, SYDVKM. For the second PCR, which ran for roughly 6 to 12 cycles, a sample-barcoded 5' primer and a J-beta primer mix were used. Sequencing of every sample gave 3 million or more CDR3-containing paired-end reads. TCRdb analysed the 5' RACE reads with MiXCR anew, one entry per CDR3 protein. The table records roughly 680,000 distinct CDR3 sequences, 49% of them present only once. Each sample yielded at least 6 micrograms of PBMC total RNA. About this clonotype: Its target is unknown.

What was sequenced was blood. This TCR came from an older woman in good health. J is TRBJ2-4 and V is TRBV28, with D tentatively TRBD2 (6 bases). DNA of the CDR3: TGTGCCAGCAGTTTCCCCCGGGAGAGGGCGGAAAACATTCAGTACTTC. This sequence encodes CASSFPRERAENIQYF.